This passage covers 21 T cell receptor beta chains from one sample sequenced in a study of shared clonotypes between healthy human individuals. TCRdb's copy holds only in-frame clones and misses some; the assay was immunoSEQ multiplex PCR. The data hold over 1.5 million clones, with 95% to 99% observed a single time. Sequencing used naive CD4+ T cells sorted from blood. Subset denoted: CD45RA+ positively selected. The receptors were sampled from a man aged 30 to 39 in good health.

The genes are TRBV5-1 and TRBJ2-7; TRBD2 might be the D (5 bases). This CDR3 is 14 amino acids long. V lost 7 bases and J 0 bases, leaving 14 bases between the germline ends. The V gene's germline CDR1 is SGHRS and CDR2 YFSETQ. CDR3 bases: TGCGCCAGCGGTGAGGGCGTCCCCTCCTACGAGCAGTACTTC. It yields the protein CASGEGVPSYEQYF.

The rearrangement uses TRBV6-1 and TRBJ2-5, with 10 bases identical to TRBD1. The CDR3 extends over 13 amino acids. Germline V gives CDR1 MNHNS, CDR2 SASEGT. Unmatched junction bases numbered 8, after V lost 11 bases and J lost 5 bases. CDR3 amino acids: CAGRTGGMETQYF. The CDR3, as DNA: TGTGCCGGAAGGACAGGGGGTATGGAGACCCAGTACTTC.

This chain links TRBV5-4 with TRBJ1-1, with D possibly matching TRBD1 (5 bases). CDR1 is SGHNT, CDR2 YYREEE, per germline (reference sequence). Trimming removed 4 bases from V and 4 bases from J, with 17 bases in between. The CDR3 covers 15 residues. The CDR3 nucleotides read TGTGCCAGCAGCCGAAGCCTACAGGAGGGCACTGAAGCTTTCTTT. Its translation is CASSRSLQEGTEAFF.

Comments on this clone: Additional DNA sequences in this sample encode the identical CDR3. The CDR3: CASSQDRGSTYNEQFF. CDR3 DNA: TGCGCCAGCAGCCAAGACAGGGGGAGTACCTACAATGAGCAGTTCTTC. The V call is TRBV4-1, the J call TRBJ2-1; 7 bases agree with TRBD1. The CDR3 has 16 amino acids. J lost 2 bases, V lost 0 bases, and 4 bases had no gene match. In germline, CDR1 is MGHRA, CDR2 YSYEKL.

This clone has only one observation. The genes are TRBV7-6 and TRBJ2-7; D is tentatively TRBD1 or TRBD2 (5 bases each). This CDR3 spans 17 amino acids. The V gene lost 2 bases and the J gene lost 2 bases, with 19 bases spanning the gap. Germline V gives CDR1 SGHVS, CDR2 FNYEAQ. The CDR3 here is CASSLSSGWGTTYEQYF. The CDR3 nucleotides are TGTGCCAGCAGCTTAAGCTCGGGGTGGGGCACGACCTACGAGCAGTACTTC. Supplemented by reference TRBV7-6 and TRBJ2-7, the full variable domain reads GAGVSQSPRYKVTKRGQDVALRCDPISGHVSLYWYRQALGQGPEFLTYFNYEAQQDKSGLPNDRFSAERPEGSISTLTIQRTEQRDSAMYRCASSLSSGWGTTYEQYFGPGTRLTVT.

On this clone itself: Different DNA sequences within this sample yield the same CDR3. The chain is built from TRBV5-1 and TRBJ1-4, with unresolved D. This CDR3 has 15 residues. Germline V gene sequence: CDR1 SGHRS, CDR2 YFSETQ. Trimming stripped 1 base from V and 0 bases from J, with 7 bases between. The CDR3 sequence: CASSLIGATNEKLFF. CDR3 nucleotides: TGCGCCAGCAGCTTGATTGGGGCAACTAATGAAAAACTGTTTTTT.

The V and J genes are TRBV10-3 and TRBJ2-7; D may be TRBD1 (5 bases). The CDR3 is 15 residues long. V lost 0 bases and J lost 5, with 14 bases in between. Germline V lookup: CDR1 ENHRY, CDR2 SYGVKD. This CDR3 reads CAISESRQFNNEQYF. The CDR3, as DNA: TGTGCCATCAGTGAGTCGAGACAGTTTAACAACGAGCAGTACTTC.

The chain carries TRBV9 and TRBJ2-1; TRBD2 is a possible D gene (5 bases). This CDR3 spans 14 amino acids. Trimming took off 6 bases at V and 8 bases at J, with 18 bases between the two ends. CDR1 SGDLS and CDR2 YYNGEE come from the germline V gene. DNA for the CDR3: TGTGCCAGCACGCCAAGGGTCCGGGGAGATGAGCAGTTCTTC. Its protein product is CASTPRVRGDEQFF.

The genes are TRBV7-2 and TRBJ2-7; no clear D gene. The CDR3 covers 13 residues. Germline loops: CDR1 SGHTA, CDR2 FQGNSA. Trimming stripped 2 bases from V and 3 bases from J, with 8 bases between. This CDR3 is CASSLTPIYEQYF. The DNA of the CDR3 is TGTGCCAGCAGCTTAACCCCCATCTACGAGCAGTACTTC.

The chain recombines TRBV7-2 with TRBJ2-3; D is possibly TRBD2 (5 bases). CDR1 SGHTA and CDR2 FQGNSA come from the germline V gene. V lost 4 bases, J lost 8 bases, and 13 bases lay in between. The CDR3 is 13 residues long. CDR3 residues: CASSSQRRATQYF. Here the CDR3 DNA reads TGTGCCAGCAGCTCCCAGCGGAGAGCTACGCAGTATTTT.

V gene TRBV11-2 combines with J gene TRBJ1-4; no reliable D call. Between the trimmed V and J ends, which lost 5 bases and 0 bases, there was a span of 19 bases. Germline lookup yields CDR1 SGHAT and CDR2 FQNNGV. The CDR3 has 18 amino acids. CDR3 DNA: TGTGCCAGCAGCCCAGCCCTGTCTGGGGAGGCAACTAATGAAAAACTGTTTTTT. Translation: CASSPALSGEATNEKLFF.

This clone was observed a few times. Other nucleotide sequences from this sample produce the same CDR3. V is TRBV20-1 and J is TRBJ1-1; no definite D call. From germline, CDR1 is DFQATT and CDR2 SNEGSKA (reference sequence). Trimming took 3 bases from V and 1 from J, leaving 3 bases between them. The CDR3 totals 11 residues. DNA for the CDR3: TGCAGTGCTAGGGCGAACACTGAAGCTTTCTTT. Residues: CSARANTEAFF.

The chain recombines TRBV5-1 with TRBJ2-1; D is undetermined. Germline CDR1 SGHRS, CDR2 YFSETQ. V shed 7 bases and J shed 5 bases, with 16 bases lying between them. The CDR3 is 14 residues long. The CDR3 region is CASRLGPLNNEQFF. The CDR3 DNA reads as TGCGCCAGCCGCCTAGGACCGCTAAACAATGAGCAGTTCTTC. Complete variable domain (other parts from reference TRBV5-1 and TRBJ2-1): KAGVTQTPRYLIKTRGQQVTLSCSPISGHRSVSWYQQTPGQGLQFLFEYFSETQRNKGNFPGRFSGRQFSNSRSEMNVSTLELGDSALYLCASRLGPLNNEQFFGPGTRLTVL.

The chain carries TRBV19 and TRBJ2-1; no definite D call. The CDR3 contains 14 residues. Germline V gene sequence: CDR1 LNHDA, CDR2 SQIVND (reference sequence). The germline V and J ends were trimmed by 4 bases and 3 bases, with 10 bases remaining between them. The CDR3: CASSNMAYYNEQFF. The DNA for the CDR3 is TGTGCCAGTAGTAACATGGCTTACTACAATGAGCAGTTCTTC.

V and J are TRBV23-1 and TRBJ2-5, with 7 bases that match TRBD2. TRBV23-1 is an ORF for which the function is uncertain. CDR3 length: 15 residues. V dropped 4 bases and J dropped 5; count of bases not matched to a gene: 10. The CDR3: CASSPSPGGDETQYF. The CDR3 DNA is TGCGCCAGCAGTCCGTCTCCTGGGGGGGATGAGACCCAGTACTTC.

V gene TRBV18 combines with J gene TRBJ2-5; no reliable D call. V was cut by 2 bases and J by 2 bases, with 6 bases left in between. Germline-derived CDR1 and CDR2 are KGHSH and LQKENI. This CDR3 has 13 residues. For the CDR3, the DNA is TGTGCCAGCTCACCAGTTAGTCAAGAGACCCAGTACTTC. This codes for CASSPVSQETQYF.

The J gene is TRBJ2-7, the V gene TRBV7-9; 7 bases are shared with TRBD2. The CDR3 extends over 13 amino acids. CDR1 is SEHNR, CDR2 FQNEAQ, per germline (reference sequence). CDR3 in amino acids: CATGGAESYEQYF. CDR3 sequence (DNA): TGTGCTACGGGAGGAGCGGAGTCCTACGAGCAGTACTTC.

The chain has TRBV18 and TRBJ1-4; D is uncertain. Trimming left V 0 bases short and J 5 bases short, with 10 bases between. CDR1 and CDR2 from the germline V gene are KGHSH and LQKENI. This CDR3 comprises 15 residues. CDR3: CASSPPTTANEKLFF. CDR3 nucleotides: TGTGCCAGCTCACCACCGACGACGGCGAATGAAAAACTGTTTTTT. Variable domain in full (rest from reference TRBV18 and TRBJ1-4): NAGVMQNPRHLVRRRGQEARLRCSPMKGHSHVYWYRQLPEEGLKFMVYLQKENIIDESGMPKERFSAEFPKEGPSILRIQQVVRGDSAAYFCASSPPTTANEKLFFGSGTQLSVL.

The rearrangement links TRBV6-1 to TRBJ1-1; D remains ambiguous. Trimming took off 0 bases at V and 13 bases at J, with 0 bases between the two ends. The CDR3 is 8 residues long. Germline loops: CDR1 MNHNS, CDR2 SASEGT. The chain's CDR3 is CASSEAFF. The CDR3 nucleotides read TGTGCCAGCAGTGAAGCTTTCTTT.

The V and J genes are TRBV6-1 and TRBJ2-2; 7 nucleotides agree with TRBD1. V lost 4 bases to trimming and J lost 5 bases; unmatched junction nucleotides: 4. Germline V gene data show CDR1 as MNHNS and CDR2 as SASEGT. The CDR3 extends over 14 amino acids. CDR3 protein: CASSARDRTGELFF. The CDR3 nucleotides read TGTGCCAGCAGTGCCCGGGACAGAACCGGGGAGCTGTTTTTT.

V is TRBV25-1 and J is TRBJ2-7, with 10 nucleotides matching TRBD1. This CDR3 comprises 13 residues. V gave up 5 bases and J gave up 7 bases; unmatched junction bases: 5. Germline CDR1 MGHDK, CDR2 SYGVNS. The CDR3 DNA reads TGTGCCAGCAGTAGACAGGGGGCGGGTGAGCAGTACTTC. Translation: CASSRQGAGEQYF.